The T cell receptor (beta chain) under discussion was sequenced for a study of cytomegalovirus exposure and HLA in healthy donors. Study-level results: DRB1 had the most TCR associations and HLA-C the fewest, a later analysis found, with rates varying by HLA locus.

About this clone itself: Its matching antigen is unknown.

The PCR ran on 60 Vbeta and 13 Jbeta primers. Sequencing was performed with immunoSEQ multiplex PCR; in TCRdb, only in-frame clones are kept and a portion is missing. The sample holds approximately 160,000 clones, roughly 80% seen once. Germline CDR1 and CDR2: SNHLY and FYNNEI. V lost 6 bases and J lost 4; bases outside the gene matches: 5. The CDR3 contains 13 residues. The specimen was PBMCs. This TCR was sampled from a male donor in good health and CMV-seronegative. The chain couples TRBV2 to TRBJ1-2; 7 positions match TRBD1. The CDR3, as DNA: TGTGCCAGCAGCGGGGACAGTATCTATGGCTACACCTTC. It encodes CASSGDSIYGYTF.